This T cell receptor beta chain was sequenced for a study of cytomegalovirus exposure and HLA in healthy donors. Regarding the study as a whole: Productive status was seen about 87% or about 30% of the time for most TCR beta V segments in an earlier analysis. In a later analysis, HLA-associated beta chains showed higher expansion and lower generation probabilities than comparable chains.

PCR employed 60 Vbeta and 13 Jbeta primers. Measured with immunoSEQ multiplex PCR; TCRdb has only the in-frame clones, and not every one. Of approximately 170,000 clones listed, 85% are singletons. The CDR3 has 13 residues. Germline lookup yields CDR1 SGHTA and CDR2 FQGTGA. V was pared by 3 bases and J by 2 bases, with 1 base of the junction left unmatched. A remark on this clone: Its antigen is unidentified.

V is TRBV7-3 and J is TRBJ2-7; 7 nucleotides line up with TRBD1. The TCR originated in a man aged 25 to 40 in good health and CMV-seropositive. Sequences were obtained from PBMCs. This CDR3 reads CASSFGQAYEQYF. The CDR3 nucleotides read TGTGCCAGCAGCTTTGGACAGGCCTACGAGCAGTACTTC.